The 13 T cell receptor beta chains in this list originate from one sample, sequenced in a study of blood T cell repertoires in COVID-19 (TCRdb year 2020). The library was produced with the immunoSEQ multiplex PCR assay. What TCRdb holds here is the immuneACCESS table cut down to in-frame rearrangements. Part of the clones is not present; checked against another copy, under half of the missing clones reflect an unresolved V gene, and the others are unexplained. The sample contains about 430,000 clones, 85% to 90% of them found a single time. The top ten clonotypes cover around 0.97% of the sample. Sequencing was carried out using PBMCs or T cells enriched from blood (not recorded which). The receptors come from a woman in her 30s with acute COVID-19.

V usage is TRBV24-1 and J usage is TRBJ2-1; 12 positions agree with TRBD1. The V gene's germline CDR1 is KGHDR and CDR2 SFDVKD. The CDR3 totals 18 residues. V was pared by 4 bases and J by 7 bases, with 13 bases of the junction left unmatched. CDR3 sequence: CATSDPGQGATRRNEQFF. Here the CDR3 DNA reads TGTGCCACCAGTGACCCGGGACAGGGGGCAACTAGGAGAAATGAGCAGTTCTTC.

This clone has only a few counts. The chain employs TRBV9 and TRBJ2-1; TRBD2 matches at 7 bases. V dropped 7 bases and J dropped 9; count of bases not matched to a gene: 13. Germline V lookup: CDR1 SGDLS, CDR2 YYNGEE. This CDR3 comprises 14 residues. The DNA of the CDR3 is TGTGCCAGCTGTGTGGACGGGGGGATGGGTGAGCAGTTCTTC. As protein: CASCVDGGMGEQFF.

This chain joins TRBV19 and TRBJ1-6; 8 positions agree with TRBD1. V was pared by 5 bases and J by 9 bases, with 6 bases of the junction left unmatched. There are 14 residues in the CDR3. Germline V lookup: CDR1 LNHDA, CDR2 SQIVND (reference sequence). In DNA form, the CDR3 reads TGTGCCAGTAGTGTGGGACAGGTCGGTTCACCCCTCCACTTT. It encodes CASSVGQVGSPLHF.

The rearrangement links TRBV7-3 to TRBJ2-5; D unresolved. CDR3 length equals 13 residues. Trimming shortened V by 1 base and J by 2 bases, and 5 bases separated the two germline ends. Germline CDR1 SGHTA, CDR2 FQGTGA. DNA for the CDR3: TGTGCCAGCAGCTTAAGGCGGCAAGAGACCCAGTACTTC. Protein product: CASSLRRQETQYF. The full variable domain, with the rest looked up from reference TRBV7-3 and TRBJ2-5, is GAGVSQTPSNKVTEKGKYVELRCDPISGHTALYWYRQSLGQGPEFLIYFQGTGAADDSGLPNDRFFAVRPEGSVSTLKIQRTERGDSAVYLCASSLRRQETQYFGPGTRLLVL.

This chain connects TRBV28 to TRBJ2-7, with 8 bases aligning to TRBD1. The CDR3 has 13 residues. V shed 8 bases, J shed 6 bases, and the junction held 9 bases outside the gene matches. The V gene's germline CDR1 is MDHEN and CDR2 SYDVKM. CDR3 residues: CASSTGDSLEQYF. CDR3 DNA sequence: TGTGCCAGCTCGACAGGGGATAGTCTCGAGCAGTACTTC.

The chain employs TRBV7-2 and TRBJ1-4; D is unclear. The CDR3 totals 15 residues. V was trimmed by 1 base and J by 8 bases, leaving 14 bases between them. Germline-derived CDR1 and CDR2 are SGHTA and FQGNSA. This CDR3 is CASSLVVQVKEKLFF. CDR3 DNA sequence: TGTGCCAGCAGCTTAGTAGTGCAGGTCAAAGAAAAACTGTTTTTT.

The chain has TRBV9 and TRBJ1-1; the match to TRBD1 covers 11 bases. The CDR3 length is 14 residues. Per germline, CDR1 SGDLS and CDR2 YYNGEE. V was pared by 7 bases and J by 6 bases, with 8 bases of the junction left unmatched. The CDR3 DNA sequence: TGTGCCAGCGTTCCCGGGACAGGGGGGTCTGAAGCTTTCTTT. Protein: CASVPGTGGSEAFF.

In DNA form, the CDR3 reads TGCGCCAGCAGCTTGATGCAGGCGAACACTGAAGCTTTCTTT. Translated: CASSLMQANTEAFF. V and J are TRBV5-1 and TRBJ1-1; unclear D gene. The V gene lost 1 base and the J gene lost 1 base, with 8 bases spanning the gap. The CDR3 has 14 residues. Germline lookup yields CDR1 SGHRS and CDR2 YFSETQ.

The chain couples TRBV7-9 to TRBJ2-1; D call uncertain. Trimming shortened V by 0 bases and J by 8 bases, and 8 bases separated the two germline ends. CDR3 length: 13 residues. Germline lookup yields CDR1 SEHNR and CDR2 FQNEAQ (reference sequence). CDR3 loop: CASSLARGDEQFF. CDR3 DNA sequence: TGTGCCAGCAGCTTAGCTAGAGGCGATGAGCAGTTCTTC.

This chain links TRBV4-1 with TRBJ1-6; weak D call: TRBD1 (6 bases). V lost 0 bases, J lost 7 bases, and 10 bases lay in between. Germline V lookup: CDR1 MGHRA, CDR2 YSYEKL. The CDR3 loop spans 15 amino acids. CDR3 DNA: TGCGCCAGCAGCCAAGAACGACAGGTGAATTCACCCCTCCACTTT. Translating it yields CASSQERQVNSPLHF.

The chain uses TRBV4-1 and TRBJ1-1; D not resolved. V dropped 0 bases and J dropped 4 bases, with 12 bases sitting between them. The CDR3 is 15 amino acids. Per the germline V gene, CDR1 is MGHRA and CDR2 is YSYEKL. The chain's CDR3 is CASSQDGSPSTEAFF. The CDR3 nucleotides read TGCGCCAGCAGCCAAGATGGGAGTCCAAGCACTGAAGCTTTCTTT.

The rearrangement links TRBV7-3 to TRBJ2-3; 8 nucleotides line up with TRBD2. After removal of 5 bases from V and 3 bases from J, the junction contained 7 bases not matched to a gene. The CDR3 extends over 15 amino acids. The V gene's germline CDR1 is SGHTA and CDR2 FQGTGA. The DNA for the CDR3 is TGTGCCAGCAGCCCCGGGGGGGCACTAACAGATACGCAGTATTTT. Its protein is CASSPGGALTDTQYF.

This rearrangement joins TRBV27 to TRBJ2-1, with TRBD2 as a possible D gene (7 bases). V lost 6 bases to trimming and J lost 4 bases, with 13 bases between them. Germline V gives CDR1 MNHEY, CDR2 SMNVEV (reference sequence). This CDR3 is built from 14 residues. The CDR3, as DNA: TGTGCCAGCAGACGGGGGGCCGGGTACAATGAGCAGTTCTTC. Residues: CASRRGAGYNEQFF.